These T cell receptor beta chains were read from a single sample in a study of cytomegalovirus exposure and HLA in healthy donors. Assay: immunoSEQ multiplex PCR; the TCRdb copy retains only in-frame clones and omits some. The sample shows some 160,000 clones, 65% to 85% of them seen only once. Material: PBMCs. These receptor sequences come from a male donor in good health and CMV-seropositive. The CDR3 runs from the conserved cysteine through the conserved F or W. Fields, in order: CDR3 DNA, CDR3 protein, clone size, D gene, V gene, J gene. A D gene is named only where the DNA matches it firmly. Clone size is stated in some rows and not others, as once, few, many or a class when expanded.

TGTGCCAGCAGCTTAAGTGGGAGCTCCTACAATGAGCAGTTCTTC	CASSLSGSSYNEQFF	-	-	TRBV7-3	TRBJ2-1
TGTGCCAGCAGTTTCGGGGGGAGGACCGGGGAGCTGTTTTTT	CASSFGGRTGELFF	-	TRBD2	TRBV28	TRBJ2-2
TGTGCCAGCAAACCTAGACAGGGTTACCACGAGCAGTACTTC	CASKPRQGYHEQYF	-	TRBD1	TRBV27	TRBJ2-7
TGTGCCAGCAGCTTAGGTGGGACAGGGGGCGGCGAAAAACTGTTTTTT	CASSLGGTGGGEKLFF	few	TRBD1	TRBV7-8	TRBJ1-4
TGTGCCAGCTCCGCAGGAGGTAAAGAGACCCAGTACTTC	CASSAGGKETQYF	few	-	TRBV18	TRBJ2-5
TGTGCCAGCCTTCGGCCGACAGAAGCTTTCTTT	CASLRPTEAFF	-	-	TRBV7-2	TRBJ1-1
TGTGCCAGCAGCTCCCTAGGGACAGGGTACTACGAGCAGTACTTC	CASSSLGTGYYEQYF	-	TRBD1	TRBV5-5	TRBJ2-7
TGTGCCAGCAGTTTATCGGGGCAGGGCCCAACCGGCTCCGAGCAGTACTTC	CASSLSGQGPTGSEQYF	-	-	TRBV27	TRBJ2-7
TGTGCCAGCACCAGAGGACAGGGAATCTACGAGCAGTACTTC	CASTRGQGIYEQYF	-	TRBD1	TRBV7-2	TRBJ2-7
TGTGCCAGCAGCTTAGGTGGGAGATTGCAGTTCTTC	CASSLGGRLQFF	-	-	TRBV7-2	TRBJ2-1
TGTGCCAGCAGCTTAGTAGCGGGAGGGCCGACCGAGCAGTACTTC	CASSLVAGGPTEQYF	-	TRBD2	TRBV7-2	TRBJ2-7
TGTGCCAGCACGGTAGACAGGGGTGTGGATGAGCAGTTCTTC	CASTVDRGVDEQFF	-	TRBD1	TRBV28	TRBJ2-1
TGTGCCATCAGTGAGTCGAGTGACAGGGGTTGCCACTTT	CAISESSDRGCHF	-	TRBD1	TRBV10-3	TRBJ1-6
TGTGCCAGTAGTATGGGGGGGACTAGCGCAACCTACGAGCAGTACTTC	CASSMGGTSATYEQYF	-	TRBD2	TRBV19	TRBJ2-7
TGTGCCAGCAGTGACCCGGGACTGGGCTCTGGAAACACCATATATTTT	CASSDPGLGSGNTIYF	-	-	TRBV6-1	TRBJ1-3
TGCGCCAGCAGCTTAGAATGGGCGGGACAGGGTATCTATGGCTACACCTTC	CASSLEWAGQGIYGYTF	few	TRBD1	TRBV5-1	TRBJ1-2
TGTGCCTGGAGTGCCACAGGGGTCGGCACAGATACGCAGTATTTT	CAWSATGVGTDTQYF	few	TRBD1	TRBV30	TRBJ2-3
TGTGCCAGCAGCCCGGGTGGACAGGGAAACACCATATATTTT	CASSPGGQGNTIYF	few	-	TRBV25-1	TRBJ1-3
TGTGCCAGCAGCTTAATAGGACAGGGGGGAAACACCATATATTTT	CASSLIGQGGNTIYF	-	TRBD1	TRBV7-9	TRBJ1-3
TGCAGTGCTAGGGTTGGGACAGAAGCTTTCTTT	CSARVGTEAFF	-	-	TRBV20-1	TRBJ1-1
TGTGCCAGCAGTGGGGATAGCGTTGCGAGAGAGACCCAGTACTTC	CASSGDSVARETQYF	once	-	TRBV2	TRBJ2-5
TGTGCCAGCACACCCGAGGGGGCCTCTGGGGCCAACGTCCTGACTTTC	CASTPEGASGANVLTF	once	TRBD1	TRBV2	TRBJ2-6
TGTGCCAGCAGCTTGGAGCGCGGGGTCCGGGATCAGCCCCAGCATTTT	CASSLERGVRDQPQHF	-	-	TRBV5-6	TRBJ1-5
TGTGCCAGCAGTGACGGGGGGCGGCTGCGTGTGGATACGCAGTATTTT	CASSDGGRLRVDTQYF	-	-	TRBV25-1	TRBJ2-3
TGTGCCAGCAGCCAAGAGAGGGGGTTTTATGCTGAAGCTTTCTTT	CASSQERGFYAEAFF	-	-	TRBV14	TRBJ1-1
TGTGCCAGCAGCTTAGTTGCTATGCGGCATGGCTACACCTTC	CASSLVAMRHGYTF	-	-	TRBV11-2	TRBJ1-2
TGTGCCAGTAACGGGGGGAGGGTACGAGATACGCAGTATTTT	CASNGGRVRDTQYF	-	TRBD2	TRBV19	TRBJ2-3
TGCGCCAGCAGCTCCCCCCTAGCGGGAGTGGAGACCCAGTACTTC	CASSSPLAGVETQYF	once	TRBD2	TRBV5-1	TRBJ2-5
TGTGCCAGCTCCCCAAGACGATCGGGCGAGCAGTACTTC	CASSPRRSGEQYF	-	-	TRBV7-4	TRBJ2-7
TGTGCCAGCAGTCGAGAAGAGACCCAGTACTTC	CASSREETQYF	-	-	TRBV9	TRBJ2-5
TGCGCCAGCAGGGCGGGAGTATCGACCGGGGAGCTGTTTTTT	CASRAGVSTGELFF	-	TRBD2	TRBV5-1	TRBJ2-2
TGTGCCAGCAGTTTAGGGGGGTGGGGACAGGGGCTAAGGGAGCAGTACTTC	CASSLGGWGQGLREQYF	few	TRBD1	TRBV28	TRBJ2-7
TGTGCCAGCAGCCTCGGGACAGGGTCCTACGAGCAGTACTTC	CASSLGTGSYEQYF	-	TRBD1	TRBV11-3	TRBJ2-7
TGTGCCAGTAGTATTACAGGGAGGGTTGGTTGGGCCAAAAACATTCAGTACTTC	CASSITGRVGWAKNIQYF	-	-	TRBV19	TRBJ2-4
TGTGCCAGCAGTTTAGGCGGTCCCGCCTACGAGCAGTACTTC	CASSLGGPAYEQYF	-	-	TRBV27	TRBJ2-7
TGTGCCGGGGCGGGAAACACCGGGGAGCTGTTTTTT	CAGAGNTGELFF	-	-	TRBV9	TRBJ2-2
TGTGCCAGCGGCCCACTCGGGGGTGCCGGGGAGCTGTTTTTT	CASGPLGGAGELFF	-	-	TRBV18	TRBJ2-2
TGTGCCAGCAGCTTAACCCGAGATCAGCCCCAGCATTTT	CASSLTRDQPQHF	-	-	TRBV7-6	TRBJ1-5
TGCGCCAGCAGCCAAGGGTCGGATGAGTCTGGGGGGACGATCTATGGCTACACCTTC	CASSQGSDESGGTIYGYTF	few	-	TRBV4-1	TRBJ1-2
TGCAGCGTTAGAGCTGAGACATGGTCCGATACGCAGTATTTT	CSVRAETWSDTQYF	-	-	TRBV29-1	TRBJ2-3
TGTGCCACCAGCGGGAACAGGGGGAATGAGCAGTACTTC	CATSGNRGNEQYF	-	TRBD1	TRBV15	TRBJ2-7
TGTGCCAGCAGCGCCCAGGGTATCGATTCACCCCTCCACTTT	CASSAQGIDSPLHF	-	-	TRBV7-3	TRBJ1-6
TGTGCCAGTAGTATACGGGTCAGTGGGACTGAAGCTTTCTTT	CASSIRVSGTEAFF	-	-	TRBV19	TRBJ1-1
TGTGCCAGCAGTTTATACAGGGGATACGGCTACACCTTC	CASSLYRGYGYTF	-	TRBD1	TRBV28	TRBJ1-2
TGCGCCAGCAGCAAGGAGGGCAAGAGGGTGAACACTGAAGCTTTCTTT	CASSKEGKRVNTEAFF	-	-	TRBV5-1	TRBJ1-1
TGTGCCAGCAGCCCCTCCTCTAATGAAAAACTGTTTTTT	CASSPSSNEKLFF	few	-	TRBV16	TRBJ1-4
TGTGCCAGCAGCCCCCCGGGACTAGCGGGATTCCGAAACTACGAGCAGTACTTC	CASSPPGLAGFRNYEQYF	-	TRBD2	TRBV27	TRBJ2-7